A single sample gave rise to the 14 T cell receptor beta chains below, sequenced in a study of T cell responses to AZD1222 COVID-19 vaccine. Generated by immunoSEQ multiplex PCR, the TCRdb table keeps only in-frame clones and is missing some. The profile shows fewer than 200,000 clones, around 92% of them singletons. Sample: peripheral blood, taken on day 0 of AZD1222 vaccination. All receptors come from an adult in good health.

V and J are TRBV7-2 and TRBJ1-2; tentatively, D is TRBD1 (5 bases). From germline, CDR1 is SGHTA and CDR2 FQGNSA. Trimming left V 4 bases short and J 4 bases short, with 22 bases between. CDR3 length: 17 amino acids. CDR3 nucleotide sequence: TGTGCCAGCAGCTCTGACGGAACGCGGGGCCTATCCTATGGCTACACCTTC. Translated: CASSSDGTRGLSYGYTF.

The rearrangement links TRBV2 to TRBJ2-3, with a weak D call TRBD2 (5 bases). This CDR3 has 14 amino acids. V lost 5 bases and J lost 2, with 11 bases in between. Germline V gene sequence: CDR1 SNHLY, CDR2 FYNNEI. CDR3: CASSSGPHTDTQYF. The CDR3, as DNA: TGTGCCAGCAGTAGCGGTCCTCACACAGATACGCAGTATTTT.

This chain connects TRBV12-3 or TRBV12-4 to TRBJ2-1; TRBD1 agrees at 7 bases. The CDR3 spans 13 residues. The ends lost 5 bases at V and 15 bases at J; junction bases unmatched: 13. CDR3 in DNA: TGTGCCAGCAGTATGGGACAGTTTACGGTATCGTTCTTC. This codes for CASSMGQFTVSFF.

V usage is TRBV6-5 and J usage is TRBJ2-3, with D unresolved. Germline V gene data show CDR1 as MNHEY and CDR2 as SVGAGI. V lost 4 bases, J lost 7 bases, and 9 bases lay in between. The CDR3 loop spans 12 amino acids. In DNA, the CDR3 is TGTGCCAGCAGTTCTCCCTTGAATACGCAGTATTTT. It translates to CASSSPLNTQYF.

This chain links TRBV6-4 with TRBJ2-3, with a possible D match to TRBD1 (5 bases). The V and J ends lost 0 bases and 6 bases respectively, with 7 bases between them. This CDR3 is 13 amino acids long. CDR1 is MRHNA and CDR2 is SNTAGT in the germline V gene. CDR3 residues: CASSDSQGDTQYF. DNA of the CDR3: TGTGCCAGCAGTGACTCGCAGGGTGATACGCAGTATTTT.

The chain uses TRBV27 and TRBJ2-1; 9 bases fit TRBD2. The CDR3 consists of 16 residues. From germline, CDR1 is MNHEY and CDR2 SMNVEV (reference sequence). The junction had 7 bases not matched to a gene; V was cut back by 2 bases and J by 5 bases. The CDR3 DNA reads TGTGCCAGCAGTTTAAGGGTTGCGGGAGGGCACAATGAGCAGTTCTTC. Its protein product is CASSLRVAGGHNEQFF.

This clone was observed once. The rearrangement uses TRBV27 and TRBJ1-1, with unresolved D. Trimming cost V 0 bases and J 10 bases, with 12 bases left between them. Germline loops: CDR1 MNHEY, CDR2 SMNVEV (reference sequence). The CDR3 has 13 residues. The CDR3 region is CASSLSNERRAFF. DNA of the CDR3: TGTGCCAGCAGTTTATCGAACGAGCGACGAGCTTTCTTT.

V usage is TRBV5-1 and J usage is TRBJ2-7; D not certain. Germline V gene lookup returns CDR1 SGHRS and CDR2 YFSETQ. V dropped 2 bases and J dropped 5 bases, with 14 bases sitting between them. This CDR3 comprises 14 residues. The CDR3 here is CASSLGGTSDEQYF. The CDR3 DNA sequence: TGCGCCAGCAGCTTAGGTGGCACCTCGGACGAGCAGTACTTC.

This chain links TRBV6-1 with TRBJ2-1, with a possible D match to TRBD1 (6 bases). Trimming took off 10 bases at V and 5 bases at J, with 9 bases between the two ends. From germline, CDR1 is MNHNS and CDR2 SASEGT. The length of the CDR3 is 11 residues. CDR3 coding DNA: TGTGCCACCTACAGGGACAATGAGCAGTTCTTC. This codes for CATYRDNEQFF.

This chain uses TRBV28 with TRBJ2-7, with a weak D call TRBD1 (6 bases). V dropped 6 bases and J dropped 4 bases, with 16 bases sitting between them. Germline values: CDR1 MDHEN, CDR2 SYDVKM. The CDR3 contains 14 residues. The CDR3 DNA sequence: TGTGCCAGCAGCCCTACAGGGCCACGGTACGAGCAGTACGTC. Protein product: CASSPTGPRYEQYV.

This clone has a single count. The chain links TRBV7-9 to TRBJ1-1; D remains unclear. V gave up 4 bases and J gave up 1 base, with 10 bases separating them. CDR1 is SEHNR, CDR2 FQNEAQ, per germline (reference sequence). The CDR3 is 14 residues long. The CDR3 DNA reads TGTGCCAGCAGCTCTACATCGAAGAACACTGAAGCTTTCTTT. Translated: CASSSTSKNTEAFF.

The chain has TRBV30 and TRBJ1-2; no reliable D call. V shed 0 bases and J shed 6 bases, with 8 bases lying between them. Germline V lookup: CDR1 GTSNPN, CDR2 SVGIG (reference sequence). This CDR3 has 12 amino acids. The CDR3, as DNA: TGTGCCTGGAGTGTACTGGTGAATGGCTACACCTTC. It codes for CAWSVLVNGYTF.

J is TRBJ2-2 and V is TRBV9; weak D call: TRBD2 (5 bases). The CDR3 totals 13 residues. Trimming removed 0 bases at V and 6 bases at J, with 6 bases between. CDR1 is SGDLS, CDR2 YYNGEE, per germline. The CDR3, as DNA: TGTGCCAGCAGCGTAGGAGGGCCCGGGGAGCTGTTTTTT. This gives the protein CASSVGGPGELFF. The variable domain in full, completed from reference TRBV9 and TRBJ2-2, reads DSGVTQTPKHLITATGQRVTLRCSPRSGDLSVYWYQQSLDQGLQFLIQYYNGEERAKGNILERFSAQQFPDLHSELNLSSLELGDSALYFCASSVGGPGELFFGEGSRLTVL.

The chain joins TRBV3-1 (or the pseudogene TRBV3-2) to TRBJ1-2; the D gene is possibly TRBD1 (5 bases). Trimming pared 0 bases from V and 0 bases from J, leaving 17 bases between. Germline V gene data show CDR1 as LGHDT and CDR2 as YNNKEL (reference sequence). The CDR3 is 18 residues long. CDR3 nucleotides: TGTGCCAGCAGCCAAGAGCGCCGGGACCGCTACACTAACTATGGCTACACCTTC. Encoded protein: CASSQERRDRYTNYGYTF.